This TCR beta chain was recorded in a study of CD8 T cells in ankylosing spondylitis. Study-level points and caveats: A subset of motif variants has previously been described in the synovial fluid and blood of reactive arthritis. Apparently characteristic of ankylosing spondylitis blood was a TCR beta motif (roughly 8 highly homologous variants). Disease-linked clones, CD8+, were relatively rare in peripheral blood.

Preparation of TCR beta libraries was done by quantitative 5'-RACE with molecular barcodes. TCRdb fed the 5' RACE reads into MiXCR, producing one record per CDR3 protein. There are about 480,000 distinct CDR3 sequences in the sample; 17% occur only once, and approximately 0.93% lies in the top ten. As regards this clonotype: The target antigen is unknown.

The CDR3 consists of 13 residues. V lost 6 bases, J lost 4 bases, and 3 bases stayed unmatched. Germline V gene lookup returns CDR1 SNHLY and CDR2 FYNNEI. Sequenced input: blood, either unsorted or a sorted T cell fraction (not recorded which). The chain carries TRBV2 and TRBJ2-1, with TRBD1 identical over 7 bases. The TCR was taken from a male donor with ankylosing spondylitis. This CDR3 reads CASSETGYNEQFF. CDR3 DNA: TGTGCCAGCAGCGAGACAGGGTACAATGAGCAGTTCTTC. Based on the CDR3 plus reference TRBV2 and TRBJ2-1, the full variable domain is EPEVTQTPSHQVTQMGQEVILRCVPISNHLYFYWYRQILGQKVEFLVSFYNNEISEKSEIFDDQFSVERPDGSNFTLKIRSTKLEDSAMYFCASSETGYNEQFFGPGTRLTVL.